The 14 T cell receptor beta chains below all came from one sample that was sequenced in a study of T cell clonotyping in hematopoietic cell transplantation. Method: immunoSEQ multiplex PCR; TCRdb's copy keeps in-frame clones and lacks some. The sample gives over 8,500 clones, approximately 49% of which show up once; about 8.9% is in the top ten. This specimen was PBMCs, taken 30 days after allogeneic stem cell transplant. The source of these receptors is a male patient in his forties or fifties who had an allogeneic stem cell transplant from an unrelated donor, so the T cells may come from the graft donor. Some clones in this sample may be carry-over from other donors' samples.

The chain recombines TRBV27 with TRBJ2-1; TRBD2 aligns across 10 bases. The CDR3 runs 19 residues. V lost 5 bases and J lost 3; bases outside the gene matches: 16. CDR1 is MNHEY and CDR2 is SMNVEV in the germline V gene (reference sequence). The CDR3 protein is CASSPGWGKREGLYNEQFF. In nucleotides, the CDR3 is TGTGCCAGCAGTCCAGGGTGGGGGAAGCGGGAGGGCCTCTACAATGAGCAGTTCTTC.

J is TRBJ1-2 and V is TRBV19; 11 bases match TRBD1. The CDR3 length is 14 residues. With 4 bases clipped from V and 6 bases from J, the junction kept 4 bases outside the gene matches. The germline gives CDR1 LNHDA, CDR2 SQIVND (reference sequence). CDR3 bases: TGTGCCAGTAGTACCCGGGACAGGGGGGATGGCTACACCTTC. Translating gives CASSTRDRGDGYTF.

V and J are TRBV7-9 and TRBJ2-3; 13 nucleotides align to TRBD2. J lost 2 bases, V lost 8 bases, and 1 base had no gene match. This CDR3 contains 14 residues. Germline V gene lookup returns CDR1 SEHNR and CDR2 FQNEAQ (reference sequence). CDR3 DNA sequence: TGTGCCAGCGGGACTAGCGGGAACACAGATACGCAGTATTTT. Translated, it gives CASGTSGNTDTQYF.

This clone has more than one count but fewer than ten. The CDR3 loop is CASSPSRQGVTYEQYF. The CDR3 region has the DNA TGCGCCAGCAGCCCATCCCGACAGGGGGTAACCTACGAGCAGTACTTC. The chain combines TRBV5-1 with TRBJ2-7, with TRBD1 matching 9 bases. Germline lookup yields CDR1 SGHRS and CDR2 YFSETQ. Trimming at V came to 4 bases and at J to 2 bases, leaving 10 bases not matched to a gene. This CDR3 has 16 amino acids.

This clone was counted a few times. This chain links TRBV5-6 with TRBJ2-7, with D possibly TRBD1 on 6 matching bases. This CDR3 has 14 residues. Germline V gene data show CDR1 as SGHDT and CDR2 as YYEEEE. V was shortened by 4 bases and J by 2 bases, with 13 bases between the two germline ends. This CDR3 reads CASSRDMSPYEQYF. The CDR3 region has the DNA TGTGCCAGCAGCCGGGACATGTCCCCCTACGAGCAGTACTTC.

The chain uses TRBV29-1 and TRBJ2-7; D unclear. This CDR3 spans 11 amino acids. Between the trimmed V and J ends, which lost 4 bases and 3 bases, there was a span of 7 bases. Germline CDR1 reads SQVTM; CDR2 reads ANQGSEA. The CDR3 reads CSVARDYEQYF. CDR3 DNA: TGCAGCGTTGCGAGAGACTACGAGCAGTACTTC.

This clone was seen only a few times. The chain is built from TRBV30 and TRBJ1-2; 8 nucleotides line up with TRBD1. Germline V gives CDR1 GTSNPN, CDR2 SVGIG (reference sequence). This CDR3 is 14 amino acids long. V was pared by 5 bases and J by 3 bases, with 8 bases of the junction left unmatched. The CDR3 reads CAWVGQGGYYGYTF. The CDR3 DNA reads TGTGCCTGGGTAGGACAGGGAGGATACTATGGCTACACCTTC.

This rearrangement joins TRBV7-6 to TRBJ1-5, with D unresolved. Germline loops: CDR1 SGHVS, CDR2 FNYEAQ. The CDR3 extends over 17 amino acids. V was trimmed by 0 bases and J by 5 bases, leaving 17 bases between them. CDR3 nucleotide sequence: TGTGCCAGCAGCTTAGCGGGATTAGAGTTGGGTGATCAGCCCCAGCATTTT. Translation: CASSLAGLELGDQPQHF.

This clone was detected only a few times. V and J are TRBV28 and TRBJ1-4; D unclear. Trimming left V 6 bases short and J 0 bases short, with 17 bases between. The germline V gene encodes CDR1 MDHEN and CDR2 SYDVKM. The CDR3 extends over 17 amino acids. For the CDR3, the DNA is TGTGCCAGCAGCTCAACCCAAGACGGAGCAACTAATGAAAAACTGTTTTTT. Amino acids: CASSSTQDGATNEKLFF.

This clone counts as large (0.1 to 1%). The chain recombines TRBV11-3 with TRBJ1-1; no definite D call. V was shortened by 1 base and J by 3 bases, with 12 bases between the two germline ends. CDR1 and CDR2 (germline): SGHNT, YENEEA. The length of the CDR3 is 15 residues. In nucleotides, the CDR3 is TGTGCCAGCAGCTTAGGACCGGTTGGATACACTGAAGCTTTCTTT. Its protein product is CASSLGPVGYTEAFF.

By share, this clone ranks as medium-sized (0.01 to 0.1%). The rearrangement uses TRBV7-9 and TRBJ1-5; 7 bases are shared with TRBD1. This CDR3 is 16 amino acids long. V lost 0 bases to trimming and J lost 3 bases; unmatched junction nucleotides: 5. Germline loops: CDR1 SEHNR, CDR2 FQNEAQ (reference sequence). The CDR3 here is CASSLAGQSLNQPQHF. In DNA, the CDR3 is TGTGCCAGCAGCTTAGCGGGACAGTCACTCAATCAGCCCCAGCATTTT.

The chain joins TRBV19 to TRBJ2-5, with TRBD2 matching over 9 bases. CDR3 size: 19 residues. The junction had 19 bases not matched to a gene; V was cut back by 8 bases and J by 0 bases. CDR1 and CDR2 from the germline V gene are LNHDA and SQIVND (reference sequence). This CDR3 reads CASQTRHGASGIDQETQYF. Here the CDR3 DNA reads TGTGCCAGTCAGACCCGCCATGGGGCTAGCGGGATTGACCAAGAGACCCAGTACTTC.

This clone appeared a few times. V and J are TRBV30 and TRBJ1-1, with D unresolved. V was trimmed by 0 bases and J by 7 bases, leaving 9 bases between them. Germline loops: CDR1 GTSNPN, CDR2 SVGIG (reference sequence). The CDR3 is 12 residues long. The CDR3 DNA sequence: TGTGCCTGGAGTGTTTTAGGGATTGAAGCTTTCTTT. Residues: CAWSVLGIEAFF.

The CDR3 region has the DNA TGTGCCAGCAGGTACTTCGGCACTGAAGCTTTCTTT. Encoded protein: CASRYFGTEAFF. The chain couples TRBV2 to TRBJ1-1; no definite D call. CDR3 length: 12 residues. Trimming removed 6 bases at V and 4 bases at J, with 9 bases between. The germline V gene has CDR1 SNHLY and CDR2 FYNNEI.